A single sample gave rise to the 5 T cell receptor beta chains below, sequenced in a study of blood T cell repertoires in COVID-19. Assay: immunoSEQ multiplex PCR; the TCRdb copy retains only in-frame clones and omits some. The sample shows some 330,000 clones, 85% to 90% of them seen only once. The source material was PBMCs or T cells enriched from blood (not recorded which). Every receptor here comes from a man aged 25 to 40 who had recovered from COVID-19.

The chain is built from TRBV29-1 and TRBJ2-1; TRBD2 matches at 12 bases. The ends lost 7 bases at V and 5 bases at J; junction bases unmatched: 9. The germline CDR1 and CDR2 sequences are SQVTM and ANQGSEA. There are 15 residues in the CDR3. CDR3 sequence reads: CSARRLAGADNEQFF. CDR3 nucleotide sequence: TGCAGCGCCAGAAGACTAGCGGGAGCGGACAATGAGCAGTTCTTC.

V and J are TRBV7-8 and TRBJ1-1, with TRBD1 as a possible D gene (6 bases). Germline-derived CDR1 and CDR2 are SGHVS and FQNEAQ. V lost 5 bases, J lost 3 bases, and 10 bases lay in between. CDR3 length equals 13 residues. The chain's CDR3 is CASSVTGYTEAFF. DNA for the CDR3: TGTGCCAGCAGCGTAACAGGGTACACTGAAGCTTTCTTT.

J is TRBJ2-6 and V is TRBV5-1, with D maybe TRBD2 (6 bases). Germline V gene data show CDR1 as SGHRS and CDR2 as YFSETQ. The CDR3 is made up of 17 amino acids. V was trimmed by 4 bases and J by 0 bases, leaving 14 bases between them. The CDR3 DNA follows: TGCGCCAGCAGCCCCAGGGACTTTTACTCTGGGGCCAACGTCCTGACTTTC. Translating it yields CASSPRDFYSGANVLTF.

This sequence joins TRBV29-1 and TRBJ2-3, with 11 bases that match TRBD1. With V trimmed by 3 bases and J by 2 bases, 10 bases remained unmatched. Germline CDR1 reads SQVTM; CDR2 reads ANQGSEA. The length of the CDR3 is 17 residues. This CDR3 is CSVDGSRGQGATDTQYF. CDR3 in DNA: TGCAGCGTTGATGGGTCCCGAGGACAGGGGGCCACAGATACGCAGTATTTT.

This chain links TRBV18 with TRBJ1-6, with 7 bases matching TRBD1. CDR1 is KGHSH, CDR2 LQKENI, per germline. This CDR3 is 15 amino acids long. J gave up 7 bases and V 6 bases, and 9 bases lay outside the gene matches. CDR3 in DNA: TGTGCCAGCTCCCCCTCCCTACAGGGGAATTCACCCCTCCACTTT. Its translation is CASSPSLQGNSPLHF.